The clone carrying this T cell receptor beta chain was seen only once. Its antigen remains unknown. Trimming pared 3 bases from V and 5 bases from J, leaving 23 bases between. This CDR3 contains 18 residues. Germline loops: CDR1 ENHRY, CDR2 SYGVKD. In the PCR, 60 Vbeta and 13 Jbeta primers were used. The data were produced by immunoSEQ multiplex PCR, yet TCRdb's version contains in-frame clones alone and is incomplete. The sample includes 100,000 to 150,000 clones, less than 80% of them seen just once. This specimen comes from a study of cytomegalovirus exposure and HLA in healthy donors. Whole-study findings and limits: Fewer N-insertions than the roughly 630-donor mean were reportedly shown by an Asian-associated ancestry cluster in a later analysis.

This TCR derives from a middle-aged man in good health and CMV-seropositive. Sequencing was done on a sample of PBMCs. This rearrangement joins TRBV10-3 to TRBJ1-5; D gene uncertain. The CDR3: CAISESRMEREGHQPQHF. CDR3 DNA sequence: TGTGCCATCAGTGAATCCCGCATGGAAAGAGAGGGTCATCAGCCCCAGCATTTT.